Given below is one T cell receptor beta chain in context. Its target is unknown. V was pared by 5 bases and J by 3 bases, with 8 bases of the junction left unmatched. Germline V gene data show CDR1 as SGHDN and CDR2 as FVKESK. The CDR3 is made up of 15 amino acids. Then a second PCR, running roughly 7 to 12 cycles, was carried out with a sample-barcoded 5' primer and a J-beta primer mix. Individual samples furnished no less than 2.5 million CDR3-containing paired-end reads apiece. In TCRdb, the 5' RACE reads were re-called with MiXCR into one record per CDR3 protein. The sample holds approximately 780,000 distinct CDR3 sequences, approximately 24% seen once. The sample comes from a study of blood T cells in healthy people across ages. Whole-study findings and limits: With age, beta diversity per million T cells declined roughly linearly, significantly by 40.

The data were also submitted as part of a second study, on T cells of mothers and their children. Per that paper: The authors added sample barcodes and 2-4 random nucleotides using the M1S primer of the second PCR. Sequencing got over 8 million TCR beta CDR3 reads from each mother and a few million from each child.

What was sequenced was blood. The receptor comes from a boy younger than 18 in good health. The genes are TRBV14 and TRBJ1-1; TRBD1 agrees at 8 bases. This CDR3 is CASSFATGADTEAFF. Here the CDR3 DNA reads TGTGCCAGCAGCTTCGCGACAGGGGCGGACACTGAAGCTTTCTTT.